By its share, the clone carrying this T cell receptor (beta chain) is medium-sized. The ends were cut back, 2 bases at V and 5 bases at J, with 9 bases in the middle. Looked up from germline, CDR1 is MNHNY and CDR2 is SVGAGI (reference sequence). This CDR3 comprises 13 residues. This sample was taken from a study of immune characterization of retroperitoneal liposarcoma. MiXCR, applied by TCRdb to the PCR reads, yields one record per CDR3 protein. This table holds about 9,700 distinct CDR3 sequences, 28% found once. Sequencing was carried out using tumor tissue. The TCR originated in a female donor with retroperitoneal liposarcoma. The V gene is TRBV6-6, the J gene TRBJ2-5; no clear D. This CDR3 reads CASSYDTLETQYF. DNA of the CDR3: TGTGCCAGCAGTTACGACACTCTCGAGACCCAGTACTTC.